The T cell receptor beta chain described here comes from a study of blood T cell repertoires in COVID-19. In the study overall: COVID-19 samples, acute and convalescent, were from the United States, Italy and Spain.

On this clone: Other DNA sequences in the same sample also yield this CDR3.

In the source study's methods: How many nucleated cells were present was estimated from reference gene primer amplification. Libraries were prepared by immunoSEQ multiplex PCR; TCRdb keeps only in-frame clonotypes and omits some of them. From that table come the V and J calls and clone size; the DNA was used to work out D and trimming. The repertoire holds tens of thousands of clones, with roughly 85% as singletons. The CDR3 spans 15 residues. Per germline, CDR1 ENHRY and CDR2 SYGVKD. Losses at the gene ends were 4 bases for V and 1 base for J; bases not matched to a gene: 3. V gene TRBV10-3 combines with J gene TRBJ2-1; 8 bases align to TRBD1. The sample was peripheral blood. The TCR was taken from a man at least 80 years old with acute or convalescent COVID-19. For the CDR3, the DNA is TGTGCCATCAGTGGAACAGGGGGTTCCTACAATGAGCAGTTCTTC. This gives the protein CAISGTGGSYNEQFF.